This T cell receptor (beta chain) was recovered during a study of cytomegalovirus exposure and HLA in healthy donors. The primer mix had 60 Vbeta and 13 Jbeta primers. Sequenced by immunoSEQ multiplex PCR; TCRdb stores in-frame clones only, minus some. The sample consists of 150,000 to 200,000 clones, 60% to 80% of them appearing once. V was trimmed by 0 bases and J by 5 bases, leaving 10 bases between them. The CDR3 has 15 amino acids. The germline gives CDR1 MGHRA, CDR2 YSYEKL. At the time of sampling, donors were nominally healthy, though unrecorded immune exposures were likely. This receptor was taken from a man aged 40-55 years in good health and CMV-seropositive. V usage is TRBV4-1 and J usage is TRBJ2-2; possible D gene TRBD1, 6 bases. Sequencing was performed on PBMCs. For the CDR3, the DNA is TGCGCCAGCAGCCAAGAGGGGGCGTTGACCGGGGAGCTGTTTTTT. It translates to CASSQEGALTGELFF.